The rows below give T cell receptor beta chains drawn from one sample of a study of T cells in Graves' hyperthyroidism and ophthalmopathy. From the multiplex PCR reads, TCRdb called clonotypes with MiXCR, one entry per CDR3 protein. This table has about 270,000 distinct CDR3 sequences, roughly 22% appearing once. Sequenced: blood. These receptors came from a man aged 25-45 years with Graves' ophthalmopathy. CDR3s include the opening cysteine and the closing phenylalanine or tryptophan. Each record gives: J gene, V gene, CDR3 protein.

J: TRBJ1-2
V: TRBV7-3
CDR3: CASSLTGRDGYTF

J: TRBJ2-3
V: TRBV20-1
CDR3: CSARWGRGDTQYF

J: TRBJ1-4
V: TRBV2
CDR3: CASGQGRANEKLFF

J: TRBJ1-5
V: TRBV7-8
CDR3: CASSLHDSNSNQPQHF

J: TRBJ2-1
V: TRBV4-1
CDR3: CASRHSFQGNNEQFF

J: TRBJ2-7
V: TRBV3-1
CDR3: CASSPTGYSYEQYF

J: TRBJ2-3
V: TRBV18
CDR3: CASSTQGASDTQYF

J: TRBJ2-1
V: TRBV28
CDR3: CASRMGEVSYNEQFF

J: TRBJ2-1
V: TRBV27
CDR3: CASSSPRTTGYRRDEQFF

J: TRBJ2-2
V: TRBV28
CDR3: CASSSRRGGSTGELFF

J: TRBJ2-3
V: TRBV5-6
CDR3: CASSSQGWATDTQYF

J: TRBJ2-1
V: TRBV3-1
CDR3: CASSQDPGSGTGGNEQFF

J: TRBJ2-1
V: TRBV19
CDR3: CANTLGPGRSNEQFF

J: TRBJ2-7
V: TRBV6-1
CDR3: CASSVGTPYEQYF

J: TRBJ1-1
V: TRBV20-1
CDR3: CSAGLGGTEAFF

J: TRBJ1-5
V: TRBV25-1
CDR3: CASSELGDKYQHF

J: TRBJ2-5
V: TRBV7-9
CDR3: CASSAGQGPGETQYF

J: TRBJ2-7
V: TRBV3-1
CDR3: CASSPLASVYEQYF

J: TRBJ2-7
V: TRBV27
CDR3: CASSFRRGVDEQYF

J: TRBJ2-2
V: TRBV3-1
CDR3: CASSLRQGNTGELFF

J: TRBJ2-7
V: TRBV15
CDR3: CATSRAGQGSEQYF

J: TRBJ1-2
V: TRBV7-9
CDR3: CASGGLEGAFSDGYTF

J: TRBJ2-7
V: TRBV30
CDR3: CAWSSIRAGRDEQYF

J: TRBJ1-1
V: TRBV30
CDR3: CAWSVHDPGEAFF

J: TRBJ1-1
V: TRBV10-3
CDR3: CAICDREPNTEAFF

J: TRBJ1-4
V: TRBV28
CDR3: CASSFLQTGRYEKLFF

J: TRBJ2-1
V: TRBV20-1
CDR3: CSANNFGSEQFF

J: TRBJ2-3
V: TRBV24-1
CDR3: CATSDQRRDGTDTQYF

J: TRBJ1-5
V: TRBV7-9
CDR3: CASSYGQTNQPQHF

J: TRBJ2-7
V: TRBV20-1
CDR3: CSAKRSGNYEQYF

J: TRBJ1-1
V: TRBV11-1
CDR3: CASSPPGQVNTEAFF

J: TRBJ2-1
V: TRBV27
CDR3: CASRNSGSTYNEQFF

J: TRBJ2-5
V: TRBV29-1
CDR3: CSALTAGRETQYF

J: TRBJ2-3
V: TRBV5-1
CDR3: CASIGLAGGTDTQYF

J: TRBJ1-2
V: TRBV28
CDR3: CASTLPRDHYFPKANYGYTF

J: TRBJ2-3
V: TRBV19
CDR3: CASSRLASTDTQYF

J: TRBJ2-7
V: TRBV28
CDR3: CASTRTGGSAYEQYF

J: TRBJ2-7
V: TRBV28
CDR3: CASSFRRVSYEQYF

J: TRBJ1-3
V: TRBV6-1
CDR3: CASSPTNTRGPGNTIYF

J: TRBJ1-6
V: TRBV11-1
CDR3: CASSFGHSPLHF

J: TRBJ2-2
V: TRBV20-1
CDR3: CSAREAGAPTGELFF

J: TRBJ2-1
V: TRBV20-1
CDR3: CSAREWSTNEQFF

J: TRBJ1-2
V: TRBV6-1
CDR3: CASSEAPGTGYGYTF

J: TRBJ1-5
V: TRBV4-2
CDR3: CASSQDLQGNQPQHF

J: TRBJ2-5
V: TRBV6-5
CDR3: CASSYPRETQYF